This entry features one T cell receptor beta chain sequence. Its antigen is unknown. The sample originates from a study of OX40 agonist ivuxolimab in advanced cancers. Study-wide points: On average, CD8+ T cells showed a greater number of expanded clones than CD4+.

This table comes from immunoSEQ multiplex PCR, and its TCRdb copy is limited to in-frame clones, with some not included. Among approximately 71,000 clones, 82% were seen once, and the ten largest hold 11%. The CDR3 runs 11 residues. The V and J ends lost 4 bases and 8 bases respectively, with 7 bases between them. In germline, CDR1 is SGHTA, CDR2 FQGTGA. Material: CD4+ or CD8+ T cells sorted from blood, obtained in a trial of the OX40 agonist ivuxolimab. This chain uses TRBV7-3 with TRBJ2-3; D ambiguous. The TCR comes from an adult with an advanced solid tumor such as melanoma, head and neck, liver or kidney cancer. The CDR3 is CASSSDGTQYF. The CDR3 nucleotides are TGTGCCAGCAGCTCCGATGGTACGCAGTATTTT.